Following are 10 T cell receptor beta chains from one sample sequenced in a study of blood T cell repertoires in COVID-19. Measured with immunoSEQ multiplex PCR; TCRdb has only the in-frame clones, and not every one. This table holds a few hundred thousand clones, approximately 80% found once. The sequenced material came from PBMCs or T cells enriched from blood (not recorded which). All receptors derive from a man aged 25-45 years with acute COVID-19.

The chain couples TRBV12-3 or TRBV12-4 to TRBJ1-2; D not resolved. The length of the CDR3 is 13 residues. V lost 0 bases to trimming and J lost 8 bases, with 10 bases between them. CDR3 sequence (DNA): TGTGCCAGCAGTTTAGCGAGGGTCGGGGGCTACACCTTC. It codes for CASSLARVGGYTF.

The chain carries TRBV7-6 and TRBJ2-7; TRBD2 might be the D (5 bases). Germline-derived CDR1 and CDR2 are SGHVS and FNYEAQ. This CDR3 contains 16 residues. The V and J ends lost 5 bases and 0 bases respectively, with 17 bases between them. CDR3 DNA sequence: TGTGCCAGCAGCCTCACCCTGACGGGAAGCTCCTACGAGCAGTACTTC. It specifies CASSLTLTGSSYEQYF.

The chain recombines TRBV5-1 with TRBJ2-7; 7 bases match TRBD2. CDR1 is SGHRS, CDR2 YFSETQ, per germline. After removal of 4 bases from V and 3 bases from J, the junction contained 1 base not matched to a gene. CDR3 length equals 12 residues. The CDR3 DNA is TGCGCCAGCAGCCGGACTAGCTACGAGCAGTACTTC. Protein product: CASSRTSYEQYF.

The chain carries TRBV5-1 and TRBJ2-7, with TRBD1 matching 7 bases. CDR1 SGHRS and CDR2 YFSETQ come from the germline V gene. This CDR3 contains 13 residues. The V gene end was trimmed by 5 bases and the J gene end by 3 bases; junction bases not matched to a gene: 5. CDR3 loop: CASRRDSNYEQYF. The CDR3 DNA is TGCGCCAGCAGACGGGACAGTAACTACGAGCAGTACTTC.

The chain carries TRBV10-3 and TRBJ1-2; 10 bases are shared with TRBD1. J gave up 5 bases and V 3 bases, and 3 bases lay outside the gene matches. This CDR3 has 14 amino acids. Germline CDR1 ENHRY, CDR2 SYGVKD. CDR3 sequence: CAISERTGGYGYTF. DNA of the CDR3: TGTGCCATCAGTGAAAGGACAGGGGGTTATGGCTACACCTTC.

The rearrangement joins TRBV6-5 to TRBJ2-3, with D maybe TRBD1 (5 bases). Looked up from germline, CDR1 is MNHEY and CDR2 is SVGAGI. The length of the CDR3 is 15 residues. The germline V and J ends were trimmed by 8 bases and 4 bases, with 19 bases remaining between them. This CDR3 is CASGRGQDGSDTQYF. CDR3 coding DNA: TGTGCCAGCGGAAGGGGTCAGGATGGATCAGATACGCAGTATTTT.

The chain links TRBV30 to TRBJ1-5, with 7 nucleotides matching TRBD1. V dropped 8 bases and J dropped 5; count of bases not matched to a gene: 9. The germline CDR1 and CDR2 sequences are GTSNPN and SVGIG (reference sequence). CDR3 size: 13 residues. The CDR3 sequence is CAVEGGPDQPQHF. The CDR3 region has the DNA TGTGCCGTGGAAGGGGGCCCGGATCAGCCCCAGCATTTT.

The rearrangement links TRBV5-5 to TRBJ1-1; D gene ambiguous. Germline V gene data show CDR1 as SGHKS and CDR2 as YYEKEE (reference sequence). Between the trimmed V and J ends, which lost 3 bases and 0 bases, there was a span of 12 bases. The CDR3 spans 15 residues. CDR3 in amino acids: CASSSEAAVNTEAFF. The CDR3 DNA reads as TGTGCCAGCAGCTCCGAGGCGGCCGTGAACACTGAAGCTTTCTTT.

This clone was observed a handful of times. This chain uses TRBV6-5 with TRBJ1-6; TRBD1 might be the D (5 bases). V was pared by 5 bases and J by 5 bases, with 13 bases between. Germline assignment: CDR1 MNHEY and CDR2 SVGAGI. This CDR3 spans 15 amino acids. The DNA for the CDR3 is TGTGCCAGCAGTCTTGCGGGGGGGAATAATTCACCCCTCCACTTT. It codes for CASSLAGGNNSPLHF.

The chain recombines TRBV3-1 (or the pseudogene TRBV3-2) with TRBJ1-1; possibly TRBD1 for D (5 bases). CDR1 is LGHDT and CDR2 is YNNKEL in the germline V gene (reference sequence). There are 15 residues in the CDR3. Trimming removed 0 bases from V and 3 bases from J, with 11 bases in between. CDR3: CASSQEGGEDTEAFF. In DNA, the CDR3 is TGTGCCAGCAGCCAAGAGGGGGGAGAGGACACTGAAGCTTTCTTT.